This T cell receptor (beta chain) was observed in a study of T cells after yellow fever vaccination. Study-wide results and caveats: Abundant clonotypes from the bulk population could have been carried over as contaminants into FACS-sorted repertoires. Among primary-vaccination clones, most reappeared after the booster, at almost 98% for CD4 and approximately 90% for CD8. Though it reached lower strength, the secondary response hit its peak faster, day 5 versus 15.

With respect to this clonotype: Its cognate antigen is unknown.

V was trimmed by 6 bases and J by 1 base, leaving 9 bases between them. The CDR3 spans 14 residues. Germline V gene data show CDR1 as SNHLY and CDR2 as FYNNEI. Researchers made TCR cDNA using 5'RACE template switching, and this step added a universal primer site and UMIs. TCRdb reanalysed the 5' RACE reads using MiXCR and keeps one entry per CDR3 protein. Of around 180,000 distinct CDR3 sequences detected, approximately 6% appear once; the ten largest clones hold roughly 3%. This rearrangement joins TRBV2 to TRBJ2-2; maybe TRBD2 (5 bases). This specimen consisted of CD4+ T cells sorted from PBMCs, obtained on the day of the first yellow fever vaccination. The source is a man aged 18 to 29 who received the YFV17D yellow fever vaccine. CDR3 in DNA: TGTGCCAGCAGGGAGGCGGGGAACACCGGGGAGCTGTTTTTT. It encodes CASREAGNTGELFF.